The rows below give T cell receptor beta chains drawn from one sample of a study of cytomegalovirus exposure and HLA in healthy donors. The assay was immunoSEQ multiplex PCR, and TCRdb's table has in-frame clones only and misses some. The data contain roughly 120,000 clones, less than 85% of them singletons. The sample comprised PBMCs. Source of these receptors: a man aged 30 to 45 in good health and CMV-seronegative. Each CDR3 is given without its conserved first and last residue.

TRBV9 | ASSVAPGTASPITRDTQY
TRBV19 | ASAVEASRSNEQF
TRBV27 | ASNKGESSTDTQY
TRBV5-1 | ASSRDFTGELF
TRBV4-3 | ASSQEGGLAGSYEQY
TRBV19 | ASRGLAGPANTGELF
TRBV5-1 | ASSWRTSGRRYEQF
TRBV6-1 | AVSAGTGGPF
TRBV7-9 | SSSFGRQGSGEQY
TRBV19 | ASSISSGTYNEQF
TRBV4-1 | ASSQVASGRGPDTQY
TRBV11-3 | ASSLYSVDEKLF
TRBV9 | ASSESTSAGETQY
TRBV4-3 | ASSQEDSSGGIGELF
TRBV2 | ASRRDRGNYEQY
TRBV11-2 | ASSGTGLTLGYEQY
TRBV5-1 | ASSTQGNTEAF
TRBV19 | ASSRLIGSGFNEQF
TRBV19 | ASNPSANSYEQY
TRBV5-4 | ASSLVDRTYEQY
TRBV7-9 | ASSNGGVAVFDEKLF
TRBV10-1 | ASSESLAGNNEQF
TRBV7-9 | ASSSTGTESYYEQY
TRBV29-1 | SVEAPGQHSYEQY
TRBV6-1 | ASSARLAGDSDEQF
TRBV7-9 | ASSLLGFGGNEQF
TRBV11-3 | ASSLDRGSGGDTQY
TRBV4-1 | ASSHPLQGNTIY
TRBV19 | ASSPTQNTEAF
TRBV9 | ASSVGQIYGYT
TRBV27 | ASSPRDRGRLGYP
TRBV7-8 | ASSLLSGYNQPQN
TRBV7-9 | ASSLAWAENTEAF
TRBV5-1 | ASSSRDRGRSVRTEAF
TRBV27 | ASRPSGFSTEAF
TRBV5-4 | ASSLVALAAEQF
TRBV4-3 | ASSQELAGDVADTQY
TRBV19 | ASSPGISTDTQY
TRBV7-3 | ASSPTRGSQETQY
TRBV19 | ATSMAGSRSYEQY
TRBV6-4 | ASSDPGGAITEAF
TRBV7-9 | ASSLGRGLADYEQY
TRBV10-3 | AIRDTRYEQY
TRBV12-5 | ASGLGLGTGTGNTGELF
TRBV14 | ASSRLNRVQREDPDTQY
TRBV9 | ASSVEDSLETQY
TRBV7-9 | ASSWGLASADTQY
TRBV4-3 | ASSSRTSGTYNEQF
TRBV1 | TSSQVQGRT
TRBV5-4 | ASSRIAGGGAETQY
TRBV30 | AWSRGRIEAKNIQY
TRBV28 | ASSFGAGGSEQF
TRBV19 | ASVADRFNQPQH
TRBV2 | ASSEIVSGSSYEQY
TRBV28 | ATENYGYT